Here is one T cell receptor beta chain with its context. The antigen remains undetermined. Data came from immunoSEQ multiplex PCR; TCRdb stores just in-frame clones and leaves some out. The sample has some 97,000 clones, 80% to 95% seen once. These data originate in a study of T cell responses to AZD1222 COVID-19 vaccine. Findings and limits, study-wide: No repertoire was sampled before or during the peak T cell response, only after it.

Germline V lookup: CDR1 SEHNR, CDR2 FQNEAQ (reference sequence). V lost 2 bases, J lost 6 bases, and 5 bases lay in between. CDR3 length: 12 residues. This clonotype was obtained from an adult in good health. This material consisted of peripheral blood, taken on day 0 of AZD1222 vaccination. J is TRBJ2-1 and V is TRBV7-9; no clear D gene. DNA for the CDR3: TGTGCCAGCAGCTTAATTTCCAATGAGCAGTTCTTC. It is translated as CASSLISNEQFF.